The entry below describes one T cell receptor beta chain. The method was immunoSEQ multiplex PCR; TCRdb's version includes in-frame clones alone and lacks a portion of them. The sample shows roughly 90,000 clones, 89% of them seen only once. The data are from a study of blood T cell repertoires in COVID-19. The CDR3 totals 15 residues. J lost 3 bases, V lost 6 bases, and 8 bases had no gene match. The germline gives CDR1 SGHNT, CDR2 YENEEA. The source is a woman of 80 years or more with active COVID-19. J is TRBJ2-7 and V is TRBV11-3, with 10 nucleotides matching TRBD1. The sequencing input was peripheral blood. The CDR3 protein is CASSIGTGAYYEQYF. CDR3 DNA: TGTGCCAGCAGTATCGGGACAGGGGCTTACTACGAGCAGTACTTC.